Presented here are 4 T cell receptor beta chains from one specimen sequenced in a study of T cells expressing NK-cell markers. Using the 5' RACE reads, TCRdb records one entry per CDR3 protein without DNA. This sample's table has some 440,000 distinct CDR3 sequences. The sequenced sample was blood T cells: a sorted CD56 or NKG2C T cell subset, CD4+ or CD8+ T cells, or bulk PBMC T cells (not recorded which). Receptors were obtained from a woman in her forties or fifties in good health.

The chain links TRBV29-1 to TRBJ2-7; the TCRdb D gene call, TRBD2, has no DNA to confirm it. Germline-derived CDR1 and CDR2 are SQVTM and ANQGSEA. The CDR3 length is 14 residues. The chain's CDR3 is CSVVSGVASYEQYF.

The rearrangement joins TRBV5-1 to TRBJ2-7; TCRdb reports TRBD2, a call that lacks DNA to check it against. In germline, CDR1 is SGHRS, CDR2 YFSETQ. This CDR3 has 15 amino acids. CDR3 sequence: CASRTSGTSRGEQYF.

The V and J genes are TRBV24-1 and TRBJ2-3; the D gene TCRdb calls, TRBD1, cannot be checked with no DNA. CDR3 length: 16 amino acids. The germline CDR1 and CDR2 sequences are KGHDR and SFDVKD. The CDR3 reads CATSDSTGSYADTQYF.

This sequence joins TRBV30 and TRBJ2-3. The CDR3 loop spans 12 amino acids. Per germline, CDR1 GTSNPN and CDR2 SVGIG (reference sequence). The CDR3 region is CAWSDGFDTQYF.